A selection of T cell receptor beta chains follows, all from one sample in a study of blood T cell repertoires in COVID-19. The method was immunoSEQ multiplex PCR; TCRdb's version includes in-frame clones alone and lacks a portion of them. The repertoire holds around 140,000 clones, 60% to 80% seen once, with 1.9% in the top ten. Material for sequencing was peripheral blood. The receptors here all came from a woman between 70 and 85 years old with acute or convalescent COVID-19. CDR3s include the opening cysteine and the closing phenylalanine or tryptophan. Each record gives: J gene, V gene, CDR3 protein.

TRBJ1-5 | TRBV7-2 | CASSLGQGGQPQHF
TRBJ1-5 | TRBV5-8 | CASSFGQSSNQPQHF
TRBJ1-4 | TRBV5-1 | CASSLQGTNSLEKLFF
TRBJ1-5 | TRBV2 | CASSEGFRNQPQHF
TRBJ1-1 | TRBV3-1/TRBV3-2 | CASRRGVNTEAFF
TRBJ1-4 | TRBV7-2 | CASSLDRGNEKLFF
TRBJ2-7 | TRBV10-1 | CASSESTGTPDAQYF
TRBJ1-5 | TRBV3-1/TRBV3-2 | CASSQSTGGGQPQHF
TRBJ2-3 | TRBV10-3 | CAISARGAGAADTQYF
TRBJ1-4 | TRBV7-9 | CASSRRGGEKLFF
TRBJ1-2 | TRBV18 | CASSRTGDGYTF
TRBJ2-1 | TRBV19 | CASSTTGVSYNEQFF
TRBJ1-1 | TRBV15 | CATSGTVFADTEAFF
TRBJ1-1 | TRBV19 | CASSIARYEAFF
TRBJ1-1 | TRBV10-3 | CAISDTVNTEAFF
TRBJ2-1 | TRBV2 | CASSRQRAQGEQFF
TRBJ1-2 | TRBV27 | CASNYPTGVEGYTF
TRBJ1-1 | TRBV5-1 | CASSLTGGREAFF
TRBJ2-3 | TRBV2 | CASSEIAGVLDTQYF
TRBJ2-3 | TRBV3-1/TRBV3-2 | CASSQDQRGWDTQYF
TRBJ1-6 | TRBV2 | CASSEGAGDSPLHF
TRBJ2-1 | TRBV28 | CASSFLGTGNNEQFF
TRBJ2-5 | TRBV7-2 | CASSSGLAAKGAQYF
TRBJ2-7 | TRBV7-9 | CASSFGGGAGGHEQYF
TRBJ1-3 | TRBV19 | CASDDRGRGNTIYF
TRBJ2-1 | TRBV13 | CASSPRDYNEQFF
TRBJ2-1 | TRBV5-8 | CASSLWRGAGSYNEQFF